The rows below give T cell receptor beta chains drawn from one sample of a study of human T cells and chemical hapten exposure. MiXCR, applied by TCRdb to the RACE reads, yields one record per CDR3 protein. The data contain about 120,000 distinct CDR3 sequences, approximately 15% of them singletons. The sample consisted of whole blood, taken in connection with sensitization to the hapten diphenylcyclopropenone (DPC). The receptor source for this set is a man aged 18 to 35 with alopecia areata. Some clones in this sample may be carry-over from other donors' samples. Each CDR3 is given with its conserved first and last residue. The order of the fields is D gene, J gene, CDR3 length, clone size, V gene, CDR3 protein, CDR3 DNA. D genes are given only for firm matches. A row's size may be missing; if present it is once, few, many or a size class.

d_gene: -
j_gene: TRBJ1-2
len: 13
abundance: -
v_gene: TRBV11-3
CDR3aa: CASREVFDYGYTF
CDR3nt: TGTGCCAGCCGCGAGGTTTTCGACTATGGCTACACCTTC

d_gene: -
j_gene: TRBJ2-7
len: 13
abundance: few
v_gene: TRBV19
CDR3aa: CASSSTGPGEQYF
CDR3nt: TGTGCCAGTAGCAGTACAGGGCCGGGGGAGCAGTACTTC

d_gene: -
j_gene: TRBJ2-7
len: 14
abundance: -
v_gene: TRBV28
CDR3aa: CASKRGGSSYEQYF
CDR3nt: TGTGCCAGCAAAAGGGGAGGAAGCTCCTACGAGCAGTACTTC

d_gene: -
j_gene: TRBJ1-1
len: 13
abundance: few
v_gene: TRBV7-9
CDR3aa: CASSLAFNTEAFF
CDR3nt: TGTGCCAGCAGCTTAGCTTTTAACACTGAAGCTTTCTTT

d_gene: TRBD1
j_gene: TRBJ2-1
len: 15
abundance: few
v_gene: TRBV9
CDR3aa: CASSPRRTGVGEQFF
CDR3nt: TGTGCCAGCAGCCCTCGGAGGACAGGGGTAGGTGAGCAGTTCTTC

d_gene: -
j_gene: TRBJ1-1
len: 14
abundance: -
v_gene: TRBV7-2
CDR3aa: CASSLPGPGTEAFF
CDR3nt: TGTGCCAGCAGCTTACCAGGGCCGGGGACTGAAGCTTTCTTT

d_gene: -
j_gene: TRBJ2-2
len: 17
abundance: few
v_gene: TRBV28
CDR3aa: CASSLTFLGRNTGELFF
CDR3nt: TGTGCCAGCAGTTTAACGTTCTTGGGGAGGAACACCGGGGAGCTGTTTTTT

d_gene: TRBD2
j_gene: TRBJ2-3
len: 15
abundance: -
v_gene: TRBV29-1
CDR3aa: CSVDRTSGNTDTQYF
CDR3nt: TGCAGCGTAGACAGGACTAGCGGAAACACAGATACGCAGTATTTT

d_gene: TRBD1
j_gene: TRBJ1-5
len: 15
abundance: few
v_gene: TRBV9
CDR3aa: CASSATGQFNQPQHF
CDR3nt: TGTGCCAGCAGCGCCACGGGACAGTTTAATCAGCCCCAGCATTTT

d_gene: -
j_gene: TRBJ2-3
len: 15
abundance: few
v_gene: TRBV4-3
CDR3aa: CASRRGEGGTDTQYF
CDR3nt: TGCGCCAGCAGAAGAGGGGAAGGGGGCACAGATACGCAGTATTTT

d_gene: TRBD1
j_gene: TRBJ2-3
len: 16
abundance: -
v_gene: TRBV7-2
CDR3aa: CASSFAMDRVADTQYF
CDR3nt: TGTGCCAGCAGCTTCGCCATGGACAGGGTGGCAGATACGCAGTATTTT

d_gene: -
j_gene: TRBJ2-1
len: 11
abundance: -
v_gene: TRBV29-1
CDR3aa: CSVRMDNEQFF
CDR3nt: TGCAGCGTTCGAATGGACAATGAGCAGTTCTTC

d_gene: -
j_gene: TRBJ2-1
len: 13
abundance: many
v_gene: TRBV7-6
CDR3aa: CASSLRQNNEQFF
CDR3nt: TGTGCCAGCAGCTTAAGGCAGAACAATGAGCAGTTCTTC

d_gene: -
j_gene: TRBJ2-1
len: 14
abundance: few
v_gene: TRBV25-1
CDR3aa: CASSEFGGRNEQFF
CDR3nt: TGTGCCAGCAGTGAATTTGGAGGGCGCAATGAGCAGTTCTTC